This is a list of T cell receptor beta chains from one sample in a study of technical replicates of blood from four donors. Sequenced by immunoSEQ multiplex PCR; TCRdb stores in-frame clones only, minus some. The top ten clones hold approximately 0.18% of a sample with about 61,000 clones, 97% of them seen once. Sequenced: T cells isolated from PBMCs. These receptors were taken from a human donor in good health. CDR3s include the opening cysteine and the closing phenylalanine or tryptophan. A D gene is named only where the DNA matches it firmly. Expanded clones get a size class; other rows say once, few or many, or leave the size out.

len,v_gene,j_gene,abundance,d_gene,CDR3aa,CDR3nt
13,TRBV29-1,TRBJ2-5,.,.,CSVLQGLRVTQYF,TGCAGCGTTCTTCAGGGGTTGAGGGTGACCCAGTACTTC
16,TRBV21-1,TRBJ2-7,.,.,CASSEHRDRSSYEQYF,TGTGCCAGCAGCGAACACCGGGACAGGTCCTCCTACGAGCAGTACTTC
15,TRBV10-3,TRBJ2-3,.,TRBD2,CAISIGGGAPDTQYF,TGTGCCATCAGTATCGGCGGGGGGGCCCCAGATACGCAGTATTTT
13,TRBV2,TRBJ1-2,.,.,CASRADSNYGYTF,TGTGCCAGCAGGGCAGACTCTAACTATGGCTACACCTTC
16,TRBV13,TRBJ2-7,.,.,CASSPAGAEGAYEQYF,TGTGCCAGCAGCCCCGCGGGGGCAGAAGGGGCCTACGAGCAGTACTTC
17,TRBV7-8,TRBJ1-1,.,.,CASSLGRAVSLNTEAFF,TGTGCCAGCAGCTTGGGCAGGGCCGTAAGCCTGAACACTGAAGCTTTCTTT
14,TRBV5-1,TRBJ2-7,.,.,CASSLGQQYYEQYF,TGCGCCAGCAGCTTGGGACAGCAGTACTACGAGCAGTACTTC
13,TRBV13,TRBJ1-1,.,.,CASSLSMNTEAFF,TGTGCCAGCTCGTTATCTATGAACACTGAAGCTTTCTTT
14,TRBV2,TRBJ1-2,.,.,CASSVGGFNYGYTF,TGTGCCAGCAGCGTCGGAGGGTTTAACTATGGCTACACCTTC
15,TRBV5-4,TRBJ1-6,.,.,CASSLKGQRFSPLHF,TGTGCCAGCAGCCTCAAAGGACAGCGATTTTCACCCCTCCACTTT
16,TRBV28,TRBJ2-7,.,.,CASSSETGIPNYEQYF,TGTGCCAGCAGTTCAGAAACAGGGATACCCAACTACGAGCAGTACTTC
12,TRBV29-1,TRBJ1-5,.,.,CSVTVPNQPQHF,TGCAGCGTAACGGTTCCCAATCAGCCCCAGCATTTT
15,TRBV2,TRBJ2-3,.,TRBD2,CASRGTSGITDTQYF,TGTGCCAGCAGAGGGACTAGCGGGATTACAGATACGCAGTATTTT
14,TRBV28,TRBJ1-1,.,TRBD1,CASSSGQLNTEAFF,TGTGCCAGCAGTTCGGGACAGCTGAACACTGAAGCTTTCTTT
13,TRBV14,TRBJ2-7,once,TRBD2,CASNLGGTYEQYF,TGTGCCAGCAACTTGGGGGGGACCTACGAGCAGTACTTC
14,TRBV5-1,TRBJ1-1,.,.,CASSSRDVATEAFF,TGCGCCAGCAGCTCCCGGGATGTCGCCACTGAAGCTTTCTTT
14,TRBV18,TRBJ1-2,.,TRBD1,CASSGTGGAEGYTF,TGTGCCAGCTCAGGGACAGGGGGCGCGGAAGGCTACACCTTC
15,TRBV6-5,TRBJ2-3,.,TRBD2,CASRREAGGPGPQYF,TGTGCCAGCAGGAGAGAGGCGGGAGGGCCCGGTCCGCAGTATTTT
16,TRBV6-1,TRBJ1-6,.,.,CASSEIGQGYNSPLHF,TGTGCCAGCAGTGAAATCGGGCAGGGGTATAATTCACCCCTCCACTTT
14,TRBV2,TRBJ2-1,.,TRBD2,CASPGTSGKGEQFF,TGTGCCAGCCCCGGGACTAGCGGGAAGGGGGAGCAGTTCTTC
12,TRBV7-8,TRBJ2-5,.,.,CASARERETQYF,TGTGCCAGCGCTCGGGAGAGGGAGACCCAGTACTTC
18,TRBV21-1,TRBJ1-5,.,.,CASSKPGQGDRSNQPQHF,TGTGCCAGCAGCAAACCGGGACAGGGGGATCGTAGCAATCAGCCCCAGCATTTT
13,TRBV10-3,TRBJ2-7,.,.,CAITQGSSYEQYF,TGTGCCATCACCCAGGGTAGTAGCTACGAGCAGTACTTC
11,TRBV29-1,TRBJ2-1,once,.,CSGPQGGEQFF,TGCAGCGGTCCCCAGGGTGGGGAGCAGTTCTTC
15,TRBV14,TRBJ1-3,once,.,CASSPRTGSGNTIYF,TGTGCCAGCAGCCCCCGAACCGGCTCTGGAAACACCATATATTTT
13,TRBV30,TRBJ1-2,.,.,CAWIMTDNYGYTF,TGTGCCTGGATTATGACTGATAACTATGGCTACACCTTC
8,TRBV2,TRBJ2-5,.,.,CTSKTQYF,TGTACGAGTAAGACCCAGTACTTC
13,TRBV25-1,TRBJ2-5,.,.,CASRQGPQETQYF,TGTGCCAGCAGACAGGGTCCCCAAGAGACCCAGTACTTC
12,TRBV19,TRBJ1-1,.,.,CASSPGVTEAFF,TGTGCCAGTAGTCCCGGGGTTACTGAAGCTTTCTTT
15,TRBV5-4,TRBJ1-3,.,TRBD1,CASSVAGGSGNTIYF,TGTGCCAGCAGCGTGGCAGGGGGCAGTGGAAACACCATATATTTT
20,TRBV7-7,TRBJ2-2,.,TRBD2,CASSPLKAGPHGRLTGELFF,TGTGCCAGCAGCCCGCTTAAAGCGGGGCCCCACGGTCGTCTCACCGGGGAGCTGTTTTTT
14,TRBV6-6,TRBJ1-2,.,TRBD1,CASTPLGTGDGYTF,TGTGCCAGCACCCCCCTTGGGACAGGGGATGGCTACACCTTC
15,TRBV11-3,TRBJ2-6,.,.,CASSLRHAGANVLTF,TGTGCCAGCAGCTTACGACACGCCGGGGCCAACGTCCTGACTTTC
15,TRBV28,TRBJ2-7,.,TRBD1,CASTPPDRGVPEQYF,TGTGCCAGCACCCCGCCGGACAGGGGAGTCCCCGAGCAGTACTTC
22,TRBV5-1,TRBJ2-3,.,TRBD2,CASSLRGGLADHHPPAPDTQYF,TGCGCCAGCAGCTTGCGAGGGGGACTAGCGGACCATCATCCCCCAGCGCCAGATACGCAGTATTTT
13,TRBV15,TRBJ1-2,.,.,CATSATEPGGYTF,TGTGCCACCAGCGCTACGGAGCCCGGGGGCTACACCTTC
14,TRBV5-1,TRBJ1-4,.,TRBD1,CASSPTGVEEKLFF,TGCGCCAGCAGCCCGACAGGGGTTGAGGAAAAACTGTTTTTT
14,TRBV27,TRBJ2-7,.,.,CASSPRTPNYEQYF,TGTGCCAGCAGTCCCCGGACACCAAACTACGAGCAGTACTTC
17,TRBV5-5,TRBJ1-2,.,TRBD1,CASIRKAGQGANYGYTF,TGTGCCAGCATCCGAAAAGCGGGACAGGGGGCTAACTATGGCTACACCTTC
16,TRBV10-2,TRBJ2-7,.,TRBD2,CASRPGLASSSYEQYF,TGCGCCAGCAGGCCGGGACTAGCGTCAAGCTCCTACGAGCAGTACTTC
13,TRBV19,TRBJ2-3,.,.,CASSSRIRDTQYF,TGTGCCAGTAGTAGCCGCATTCGGGATACGCAGTATTTT
17,TRBV7-9,TRBJ2-1,.,TRBD2,CASSSGTSGSLYNEQFF,TGTGCCAGCAGCTCCGGGACTAGCGGGAGTTTGTACAATGAGCAGTTCTTC